These 5 T cell receptor beta chains came from one sample sequenced in a study of cytomegalovirus exposure and HLA in healthy donors. Researchers ran the PCR with 60 Vbeta and 13 Jbeta primers. Assay used: immunoSEQ multiplex PCR; TCRdb lists only in-frame clones, some missing. The sample consists of around 180,000 clones, around 80% of them appearing once. Source material: PBMCs. The origin of the receptors is a woman aged 40 to 50 in good health and CMV-seronegative.

The chain recombines TRBV11-3 with TRBJ2-7; 8 positions agree with TRBD2. Germline V lookup: CDR1 SGHNT, CDR2 YENEEA. This CDR3 has 13 residues. The J segment lost 6 bases and the V segment lost 1 base, leaving 2 bases of the junction unmatched. In DNA, the CDR3 is TGTGCCAGCAGCTTAGGCGGGGGGTTCGAGCAGTACTTC. It is translated as CASSLGGGFEQYF.

V is TRBV29-1 and J is TRBJ1-2; D might be TRBD1 (6 bases). The CDR3 contains 13 residues. Trimming took 3 bases from V and 6 from J, leaving 14 bases between them. Germline values: CDR1 SQVTM, CDR2 ANQGSEA. The CDR3 coding sequence is TGCAGCGTTGAGGAACAGGGTAGTAATGGCTACACCTTC. This gives the protein CSVEEQGSNGYTF.

V gene TRBV7-2 combines with J gene TRBJ2-1; D call uncertain. Per the germline V gene, CDR1 is SGHTA and CDR2 is FQGNSA. The CDR3 totals 15 residues. The V end was cut by 5 bases, the J end by 3 bases, with 14 bases between. The CDR3 loop is CASSPSPGFYNEQFF. Written as DNA, the CDR3 is TGTGCCAGCAGCCCGTCCCCGGGTTTCTACAATGAGCAGTTCTTC.

The chain recombines TRBV6-1 with TRBJ1-2; 8 bases are a match to TRBD1. Losses at the gene ends were 4 bases for V and 3 bases for J; bases not matched to a gene: 7. CDR3 length: 15 residues. Looked up from germline, CDR1 is MNHNS and CDR2 is SASEGT. CDR3 residues: CASSAIPGQDYGYTF. CDR3 in DNA: TGTGCCAGCAGTGCTATCCCGGGACAGGACTATGGCTACACCTTC.

The V call is TRBV6-1, the J call TRBJ2-2, with no clear D. The CDR3 covers 13 residues. V lost 3 bases and J lost 7, with 9 bases in between. CDR1 and CDR2 (germline): MNHNS, SASEGT. Here the CDR3 reads CASSDLRYGELFF. In DNA, the CDR3 is TGTGCCAGCAGTGATCTTAGATACGGGGAGCTGTTTTTT.